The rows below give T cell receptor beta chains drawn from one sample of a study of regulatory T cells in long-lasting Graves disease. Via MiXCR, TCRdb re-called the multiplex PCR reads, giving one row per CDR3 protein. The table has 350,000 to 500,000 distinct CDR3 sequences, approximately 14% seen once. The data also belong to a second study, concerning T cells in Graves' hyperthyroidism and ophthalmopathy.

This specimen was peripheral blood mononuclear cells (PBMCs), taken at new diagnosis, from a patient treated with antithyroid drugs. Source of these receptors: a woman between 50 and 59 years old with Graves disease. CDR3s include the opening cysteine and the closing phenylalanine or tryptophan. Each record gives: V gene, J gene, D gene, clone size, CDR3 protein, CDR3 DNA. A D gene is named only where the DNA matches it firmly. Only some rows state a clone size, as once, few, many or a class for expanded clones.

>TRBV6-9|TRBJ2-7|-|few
CASSSGNEQYF
TGTGCCAGCAGTTCAGGAAACGAGCAGTACTTC
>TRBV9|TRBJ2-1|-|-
CASSVVGAGKQFF
TGTGCCAGCAGCGTAGTAGGGGCGGGTAAGCAGTTCTTC
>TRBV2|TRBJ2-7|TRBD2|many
CASTELAGGRGYEQYF
TGTGCCAGCACCGAACTAGCGGGAGGGCGGGGATACGAGCAGTACTTC
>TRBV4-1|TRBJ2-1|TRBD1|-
CASSPVPQGAGEQFF
TGCGCCAGCAGCCCGGTACCACAGGGGGCAGGTGAGCAGTTCTTC
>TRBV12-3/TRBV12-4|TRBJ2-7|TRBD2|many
CASSFPPGLAGGETYEQYF
TGTGCCAGCAGTTTTCCCCCGGGACTAGCGGGAGGGGAGACCTACGAGCAGTACTTC
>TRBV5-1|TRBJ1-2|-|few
CASSLGGRDNGYTF
TGCGCCAGCAGCTTAGGGGGGCGAGATAATGGCTACACCTTC
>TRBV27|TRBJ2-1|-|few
CASTQSQTLSYNEQFF
TGTGCCAGCACCCAATCCCAGACACTTTCCTACAATGAGCAGTTCTTC
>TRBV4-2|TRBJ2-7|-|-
CASSQGFNSVSSYEQYF
TGTGCCAGCAGCCAAGGTTTTAATAGCGTGAGCTCCTACGAGCAGTACTTC
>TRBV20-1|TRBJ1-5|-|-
CSAPNEGQPQRF
TGCAGTGCTCCGAACGAAGGGCAGCCCCAGCGTTTT
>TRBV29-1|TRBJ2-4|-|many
CSVMSEGKNIQYF
TGCAGCGTTATGTCTGAGGGGAAAAACATTCAGTACTTC
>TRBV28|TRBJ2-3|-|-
CASSPHTDYTQYF
TGTGCCAGCAGTCCGCACACGGACTATACGCAGTATTTT
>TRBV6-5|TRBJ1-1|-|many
CASSYHREREAFF
TGTGCCAGCAGTTACCACAGGGAACGAGAAGCTTTCTTT
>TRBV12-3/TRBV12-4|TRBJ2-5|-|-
CASSGPPPLAVWGTQYF
TGTGCCAGCAGTGGGCCCCCTCCTTTAGCGGTCTGGGGGACCCAGTACTTC
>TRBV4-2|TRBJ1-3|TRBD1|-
CASSHDRGSGNTIYF
TGTGCCAGCAGCCATGACAGGGGCTCTGGAAACACCATATATTTT
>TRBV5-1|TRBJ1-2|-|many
CASSLETNGYTF
TGCGCCAGCAGCTTGGAGACAAATGGCTACACCTTC
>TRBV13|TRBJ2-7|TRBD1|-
CASRPGTELAYEQYF
TGTGCCAGCAGACCAGGGACAGAGTTGGCCTACGAGCAGTACTTC
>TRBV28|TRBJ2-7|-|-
CASSLGAYNEQYF
TGTGCCAGCAGTCTAGGAGCCTACAATGAGCAGTACTTC